The 26 T cell receptor beta chains given below trace back to one sample, sequenced in a study of blood T cells in healthy people across ages. Primers used in a second PCR of roughly 6 to 12 cycles were a sample-barcoded 5' primer and a J-beta primer mix. TCRdb passed the 5' RACE reads through MiXCR, listing each CDR3 protein once. This sample has 910,000 or so distinct CDR3 sequences, with just over 50% found just once. The sample consisted of blood. The receptors were sampled from a woman aged 55-70 years in good health.

This clonotype was detected once. The chain combines TRBV7-2 with TRBJ2-3, with D possibly being TRBD1 or TRBD2 (5 bases each). The germline V gene encodes CDR1 SGHTA and CDR2 FQGNSA. There are 15 residues in the CDR3. The ends were cut back, 5 bases at V and 6 bases at J, with 18 bases in the middle. The CDR3 loop reads CASSPQGRPVDTQYF. The CDR3 DNA is TGTGCCAGCAGCCCCCAGGGACGCCCAGTGGATACGCAGTATTTT.

The chain carries TRBV18 and TRBJ2-1; 9 positions agree with TRBD1. Germline-derived CDR1 and CDR2 are KGHSH and LQKENI. With 3 bases clipped from V and 5 bases from J, the junction kept 5 bases outside the gene matches. The CDR3 runs 15 residues. The CDR3 loop is CASSPGQGVHNEQFF. DNA for the CDR3: TGTGCCAGCTCACCGGGACAGGGAGTCCACAATGAGCAGTTCTTC.

The chain recombines TRBV7-2 with TRBJ1-2; perhaps TRBD1 as D (6 bases). Trimming took 2 bases from V and 1 from J, leaving 11 bases between them. Germline CDR1 is SGHTA and CDR2 is FQGNSA. The CDR3 is 15 amino acids. The CDR3 reads CASSLQGTFNYGYTF. CDR3 nucleotides: TGTGCCAGCAGCTTACAGGGGACATTTAACTATGGCTACACCTTC.

The rearrangement links TRBV11-2 to TRBJ2-2; D remains unclear. V was cut by 4 bases and J by 4 bases, with 13 bases left in between. This CDR3 is 15 amino acids long. Germline CDR1 SGHAT, CDR2 FQNNGV. The CDR3 DNA sequence: TGTGCCAGCAGCTCAAATCGGGCCGGCACCGGGGAGCTGTTTTTT. Its translation is CASSSNRAGTGELFF. Together with reference TRBV11-2 and TRBJ2-2, the CDR3 gives the full variable domain: EAGVAQSPRYKIIEKRQSVAFWCNPISGHATLYWYQQILGQGPKLLIQFQNNGVVDDSQLPKDRFSAERLKGVDSTLKIQPAKLEDSAVYLCASSSNRAGTGELFFGEGSRLTVL.

This clonotype was recorded once. The chain carries TRBV4-1 and TRBJ2-5; D is unclear. CDR3 length: 15 residues. Trimming cost V 0 bases and J 2 bases, with 10 bases left between them. Germline CDR1 and CDR2: MGHRA and YSYEKL. The CDR3 loop is CASSQDWSWQETQYF. DNA for the CDR3: TGCGCCAGCAGCCAAGATTGGTCTTGGCAAGAGACCCAGTACTTC.

The chain employs TRBV7-9 and TRBJ1-4; the D gene is possibly TRBD1 (6 bases). The CDR3 is 14 amino acids. Trimming removed 2 bases from V and 8 bases from J, with 12 bases in between. Germline V CDR1 and CDR2: SEHNR, FQNEAQ (reference sequence). Here the CDR3 DNA reads TGTGCCAGCAGCTTAAGGGGGGCGGAAGAAAAACTGTTTTTT. Its translation: CASSLRGAEEKLFF.

The chain combines TRBV4-3 with TRBJ2-5; 11 bases match TRBD1. Matching the DNA end better, TRBJ2-7 makes the J call doubtful. The CDR3 contains 15 residues. CDR1 is LGHNA and CDR2 is YSLEER in the germline V gene. The CDR3 loop is CASSDGQGAAHEQYF. CDR3 nucleotides: TGCGCCAGCAGCGATGGACAGGGGGCGGCCCACGAGCAGTACTTC.

This clonotype was detected many times. The V gene is TRBV29-1, the J gene TRBJ2-5; no definite D call. The CDR3 is 14 amino acids. V gave up 6 bases and J gave up 1 base, with 15 bases separating them. Germline loops: CDR1 SQVTM, CDR2 ANQGSEA. DNA for the CDR3: TGCAGCGTCAGTTTAAACGGATTCCAAGAGACCCAGTACTTC. It specifies CSVSLNGFQETQYF. Combining the CDR3 with reference TRBV29-1 and TRBJ2-5 gives the whole variable domain SAVISQKPSRDICQRGTSLTIQCQVDSQVTMMFWYRQQPGQSLTLIATANQGSEATYESGFVIDKFPISRPNLTFSTLTVSNMSPEDSSIYLCSVSLNGFQETQYFGPGTRLLVL.

This chain uses TRBV20-1 with TRBJ1-5; D is uncertain. The CDR3 is 14 amino acids. Trimming took off 7 bases at V and 6 bases at J, with 19 bases between the two ends. Germline V lookup: CDR1 DFQATT, CDR2 SNEGSKA (reference sequence). CDR3 residues: CSVKTRGFSQPQHF. CDR3 nucleotide sequence: TGCAGTGTCAAGACAAGAGGGTTCAGTCAGCCCCAGCATTTT.

This clonotype was found once. The chain links TRBV6-5 to TRBJ2-3, with D maybe TRBD2 (7 bases). This CDR3 is built from 16 residues. The germline gives CDR1 MNHEY, CDR2 SVGAGI. V gave up 2 bases and J gave up 2 bases, with 14 bases separating them. The CDR3 coding sequence is TGTGCCAGCAGTTACATCGTCGGGGGGCCCACAGATACGCAGTATTTT. Protein: CASSYIVGGPTDTQYF.

J is TRBJ1-1 and V is TRBV27; D not resolved. Germline CDR1 is MNHEY and CDR2 is SMNVEV (reference sequence). The CDR3 contains 14 residues. Deletions cut 7 bases from V and 4 bases from J, with 16 bases between. Written as DNA, the CDR3 is TGTGCCAGCACCCCCCTGGGGAGGAGCACTGAAGCTTTCTTT. Protein sequence: CASTPLGRSTEAFF.

The CDR3 reads CASSPTRDPNEQFF. The CDR3 coding sequence is TGTGCCAGCAGTCCGACTAGAGACCCCAATGAGCAGTTCTTC. This chain links TRBV6-4 with TRBJ2-1; tentatively, D is TRBD2 (6 bases). In germline, CDR1 is MRHNA, CDR2 SNTAGT. Deletions cut 5 bases from V and 6 bases from J, with 14 bases between. This CDR3 spans 14 amino acids.

The CDR3, as DNA: TGCAGTGCTAGGACTTTCTCAGGCTCCTACGAGCAGTACTTC. Amino acid sequence: CSARTFSGSYEQYF. The chain couples TRBV20-1 to TRBJ2-7; D is ambiguous. V gave up 3 bases and J gave up 0 bases, with 12 bases separating them. This CDR3 contains 14 residues. Germline CDR1 and CDR2: DFQATT and SNEGSKA (reference sequence).

This clonotype was detected ten times or more. The genes are TRBV29-1 and TRBJ2-7, with TRBD1 identical over 7 bases. Germline V lookup: CDR1 SQVTM, CDR2 ANQGSEA. This CDR3 is built from 15 residues. V lost 3 bases and J lost 6; bases outside the gene matches: 14. CDR3 DNA sequence: TGCAGCGTTGATTTCGGACAGGTAGACGTCGCCGAGCAGTACTTC. It encodes CSVDFGQVDVAEQYF.

The chain is built from TRBV29-1 and TRBJ2-1; D gene unclear. Trimming left V 3 bases short and J 9 bases short, with 15 bases between. Per the germline V gene, CDR1 is SQVTM and CDR2 is ANQGSEA. This CDR3 spans 13 amino acids. The CDR3 protein is CSVDTGAHGEQFF. The CDR3 DNA reads as TGCAGCGTTGATACGGGCGCTCACGGTGAGCAGTTCTTC.

This sequence joins TRBV5-1 and TRBJ2-7; 11 bases align to TRBD2. V lost 2 bases, J lost 3 bases, and 7 bases stayed unmatched. Looked up from germline, CDR1 is SGHRS and CDR2 is YFSETQ. The CDR3 runs 16 residues. In nucleotides, the CDR3 is TGCGCCAGCAGCTTTCTAGCGGGAGGCTCGGTCTACGAGCAGTACTTC. Its protein product is CASSFLAGGSVYEQYF. Full variable domain (missing parts from reference TRBV5-1 and TRBJ2-7): KAGVTQTPRYLIKTRGQQVTLSCSPISGHRSVSWYQQTPGQGLQFLFEYFSETQRNKGNFPGRFSGRQFSNSRSEMNVSTLELGDSALYLCASSFLAGGSVYEQYFGPGTRLTVT.

The V and J genes are TRBV28 and TRBJ2-7, with D perhaps matching TRBD1 (5 bases). Per germline, CDR1 MDHEN and CDR2 SYDVKM. The CDR3 runs 16 residues. Trimming took 5 bases from V and 3 from J, leaving 20 bases between them. CDR3 nucleotide sequence: TGTGCCAGCAGTATAGGGCGAGATGACAGATACTACGAGCAGTACTTC. Translating gives CASSIGRDDRYYEQYF. Together with reference TRBV28 and TRBJ2-7, the CDR3 gives the full variable domain: DVKVTQSSRYLVKRTGEKVFLECVQDMDHENMFWYRQDPGLGLRLIYFSYDVKMKEKGDIPEGYSVSREKKERFSLILESASTNQTSMYLCASSIGRDDRYYEQYFGPGTRLTVT.

The rearrangement uses TRBV3-1 and TRBJ2-1, with 8 bases lining up with TRBD1. CDR1 is LGHDT and CDR2 is YNNKEL in the germline V gene (reference sequence). The CDR3 is made up of 14 amino acids. With 4 bases clipped from V and 10 bases from J, the junction kept 9 bases outside the gene matches. The CDR3 bases are TGTGCCAGCAGCCCATACTCAGGGGGCGGGGAGCAGTTCTTC. Its translation is CASSPYSGGGEQFF.

Comment on this clonotype: A read error is possible here, since a much larger clone lies one base away. J is TRBJ2-7 and V is TRBV29-1; possibly TRBD2 for D (6 bases). The CDR3 runs 12 residues. CDR1 and CDR2 from the germline V gene are SQVTM and ANQGSEA. The CDR3 nucleotides are TGCAGCGCGGGGGACCCAACCTACGAGCGGTACTTC. Amino acid sequence: CSAGDPTYERYF.

The chain links TRBV20-1 to TRBJ2-1, with a possible D match to TRBD2 (5 bases). The CDR3 contains 14 residues. The germline gives CDR1 DFQATT, CDR2 SNEGSKA (reference sequence). V was cut by 3 bases and J by 7 bases, with 16 bases left in between. DNA of the CDR3: TGCAGTGCTAGCCTTTGGGCTAGCAGGAATGAGCAGTTCTTC. Amino acid sequence: CSASLWASRNEQFF.

The CDR3 DNA is TGTGCCAGCCGGGGGGCCCTACGCGGGAGTTGGAAAGAGACCCAGTACTTC. Amino acid sequence: CASRGALRGSWKETQYF. The chain employs TRBV6-1 and TRBJ2-5, with a tentative D call TRBD2 (7 bases). This CDR3 spans 17 amino acids. Trimming took 8 bases from V and 3 from J, leaving 25 bases between them. Per germline, CDR1 MNHNS and CDR2 SASEGT.

This clonotype was seen more than once but under ten times. The V call is TRBV4-1, the J call TRBJ1-2; D may be TRBD1 (5 bases). V was cut by 4 bases and J by 3 bases, with 15 bases left in between. The length of the CDR3 is 15 residues. Germline CDR1 and CDR2: MGHRA and YSYEKL. The CDR3 nucleotides read TGCGCCAGCAGCCCCACCCGAGTGGGGGACTATGGCTACACCTTC. Translating gives CASSPTRVGDYGYTF.

Comment on this clonotype: This sequence may be a read error, since a much larger clone differs from it by one base. The chain is built from TRBV7-2 and TRBJ1-2; no clear D. Trimming shortened V by 4 bases and J by 12 bases, and 12 bases separated the two germline ends. CDR1 is SGHTA and CDR2 is FQGNSA in the germline V gene. The CDR3 runs 11 residues. The CDR3 region is CASSSRYVHTF. DNA for the CDR3: TGTGCCAGCAGCTCCCGATACGTCCACACCTTC.

This chain connects TRBV6-6 to TRBJ2-5; D might be TRBD1 (5 bases). Germline assignment: CDR1 MNHNY and CDR2 SVGAGI (reference sequence). V lost 2 bases, J lost 13 bases, and 11 bases lay in between. The CDR3 consists of 11 residues. The CDR3 reads CASSYRGKLYF. DNA of the CDR3: TGTGCCAGCAGTTACAGGGGCAAGCTGTACTTC.

The rearrangement uses TRBV5-1 and TRBJ2-1; TRBD2 is a possible D gene (6 bases). The CDR3 has 15 residues. Between the trimmed V and J ends, which lost 0 bases and 3 bases, there was a span of 10 bases. The germline gives CDR1 SGHRS, CDR2 YFSETQ. The CDR3 reads CASSLAGLLYNEQFF. DNA of the CDR3: TGCGCCAGCAGCTTGGCGGGACTTCTCTACAATGAGCAGTTCTTC.

This clonotype was detected only a few times. The V gene is TRBV28, the J gene TRBJ2-5; D perhaps matches TRBD2 (5 bases). CDR3 length: 14 residues. V was shortened by 0 bases and J by 9 bases, with 14 bases between the two germline ends. In germline, CDR1 is MDHEN, CDR2 SYDVKM. Here the CDR3 DNA reads TGTGCCAGCAGTTTATGTCTAGCTGGCTGCCCCCAGTACTTC. This gives the protein CASSLCLAGCPQYF.